The 15 T cell receptor beta chains reported below all come from one sample, sequenced in a study of long-term antiretroviral therapy in people with HIV. They ran version v3.0 of the immunoSEQ assay at survey level. Libraries were prepared by immunoSEQ multiplex PCR; TCRdb keeps only in-frame clonotypes and omits some of them. The top ten clones hold more than 9% of a sample with 20,000 to 25,000 clones, 85% of them seen once. Sample: unsorted PBMCs, taken 1.6 years after starting antiretroviral therapy. The receptors were sampled from a man aged 40-50 years with HIV.

This rearrangement joins TRBV2 to TRBJ1-5; 9 nucleotides match TRBD1. CDR1 is SNHLY and CDR2 is FYNNEI in the germline V gene. V trimming: 4 bases; J trimming: 6 bases; junction bases outside the gene matches: 4. The CDR3 runs to 14 residues. The CDR3 loop is CASSGTGGFQPQHF. In DNA, the CDR3 is TGTGCCAGCAGTGGCACAGGGGGCTTTCAGCCCCAGCATTTT.

This chain links TRBV6-5 with TRBJ1-1, with D perhaps matching TRBD1 (6 bases). Germline V gene data show CDR1 as MNHEY and CDR2 as SVGAGI. The CDR3 runs 15 residues. V was shortened by 0 bases and J by 5 bases, with 13 bases between the two germline ends. CDR3 amino acids: CASSYSGRGGTEAFF. The CDR3 nucleotides read TGTGCCAGCAGTTACTCTGGCAGGGGAGGAACTGAAGCTTTCTTT.

The chain employs TRBV7-6 and TRBJ1-2; D possibly corresponds to TRBD1 (5 bases). Trimming stripped 0 bases from V and 6 bases from J, with 11 bases between. CDR1 and CDR2 from the germline V gene are SGHVS and FNYEAQ. This CDR3 region has 14 residues. The CDR3 DNA is TGTGCCAGCAGCTTAGCCGAGGGGTTTGATGGCTACACCTTC. Translation gives CASSLAEGFDGYTF.

This rearrangement joins TRBV2 to TRBJ2-5, with D perhaps TRBD2 (5 bases). CDR1 is SNHLY, CDR2 FYNNEI, per germline. With 5 bases removed from V and 1 base from J, the gap between germline ends came to 14 bases. The CDR3 consists of 15 residues. CDR3 coding DNA: TGTGCCAGCAGTTTGGTCGGACTCATCCAAGAGACCCAGTACTTC. It is translated as CASSLVGLIQETQYF.

The chain employs TRBV5-1 and TRBJ1-2; tentative D call: TRBD1 (5 bases). Germline CDR1 and CDR2: SGHRS and YFSETQ. This CDR3 spans 14 amino acids. Trimming pared 1 base from V and 0 bases from J, leaving 7 bases between. The CDR3 protein is CASSLTGPNYGYTF. Here the CDR3 DNA reads TGCGCCAGCAGCTTGACAGGTCCTAACTATGGCTACACCTTC.

The chain links TRBV13 to TRBJ1-4; D not resolved. Germline CDR1 and CDR2: PRHDT and FYEKMQ (reference sequence). V was trimmed by 0 bases and J by 6 bases, leaving 5 bases between them. The CDR3 is 13 amino acids. As DNA, the CDR3 is TGTGCCAGCAGCTTAGGTCCTTATGAAAAACTGTTTTTT. It encodes CASSLGPYEKLFF. The variable domain in full, with the rest retrieved from reference TRBV13 and TRBJ1-4, is AAGVIQSPRHLIKEKRETATLKCYPIPRHDTVYWYQQGPGQDPQFLISFYEKMQSDKGSIPDRFSAQQFSDYHSELNMSSLELGDSALYFCASSLGPYEKLFFGSGTQLSVL.

The V gene is TRBV19, the J gene TRBJ2-7; TRBD1 might be the D (5 bases). The CDR3 loop spans 15 amino acids. Germline-derived CDR1 and CDR2 are LNHDA and SQIVND (reference sequence). V was clipped by 3 bases and J by 3 bases, with 15 bases between them. The CDR3 here is CASSMTDGANYEQYF. In DNA, the CDR3 is TGTGCCAGTAGTATGACCGATGGGGCGAACTACGAGCAGTACTTC.

The chain links TRBV21-1 to TRBJ1-2; no DNA check was done on the table's D call, TRBD1. TRBV21-1 corresponds to a pseudogene. The CDR3 has 17 residues. DNA of the CDR3: TGTGCCAGCAGCAAAGCGCTTCACAGAGATTATAACTATGGCTACACCTTC. This sequence encodes CASSKALHRDYNYGYTF.

The chain joins TRBV11-3 to TRBJ2-7, with D possibly matching TRBD2 (6 bases). V was clipped by 4 bases and J by 9 bases, with 10 bases between them. Germline V gives CDR1 SGHNT, CDR2 YENEEA. The CDR3 covers 11 residues. The CDR3 loop is CASSSGLPQYF. In nucleotides, the CDR3 is TGTGCCAGCAGCTCGGGACTTCCGCAGTACTTC.

The chain employs TRBV2 and TRBJ1-2; D is undetermined. The CDR3 covers 14 residues. Germline-derived CDR1 and CDR2 are SNHLY and FYNNEI. V was pared by 2 bases and J by 7 bases, with 14 bases between. The CDR3 spells CASSEFIGSVGYTF. For the CDR3, the DNA is TGTGCCAGCAGTGAATTTATAGGGTCCGTTGGCTACACCTTC.

Here the CDR3 reads CASSLGRTAASSYEQYF. CDR3 coding DNA: TGTGCCAGCAGCTTAGGGCGGACAGCCGCCAGTTCCTACGAGCAGTACTTC. The rearrangement links TRBV11-2 to TRBJ2-7; perhaps TRBD1 as D (6 bases). The V gene lost 1 base and the J gene lost 1 base, with 17 bases spanning the gap. The CDR3 covers 17 residues. Germline assignment: CDR1 SGHAT and CDR2 FQNNGV.

The gene calls are TRBV5-6 and TRBJ1-1; TRBD1 might be the D (6 bases). V was pared by 2 bases and J by 7 bases, with 18 bases between. CDR1 and CDR2 from the germline V gene are SGHDT and YYEEEE. The CDR3 loop spans 15 amino acids. CDR3 in DNA: TGTGCCAGCAGCTTCGGCAGGGGTTTGGGTAGTGAAGCTTTCTTT. This encodes CASSFGRGLGSEAFF.

This clone was found a few times. This rearrangement joins TRBV7-6 to TRBJ2-1; TRBD2 might be the D (5 bases). This CDR3 contains 15 residues. V was shortened by 1 base and J by 3 bases, with 10 bases between the two germline ends. CDR1 is SGHVS and CDR2 is FNYEAQ in the germline V gene. The CDR3 protein is CASSLGPADYNEQFF. DNA for the CDR3: TGTGCCAGCAGCTTAGGCCCAGCGGACTACAATGAGCAGTTCTTC.

Here the CDR3 reads CASSLDFGQYTDTQYF. CDR3 in DNA: TGTGCCAGCAGCTTAGACTTTGGACAGTACACAGATACGCAGTATTTT. The rearrangement uses TRBV11-3 and TRBJ2-3; D may be TRBD1 (6 bases). The CDR3 runs 16 residues. Trimming cost V 0 bases and J 2 bases, with 12 bases left between them. Germline lookup yields CDR1 SGHNT and CDR2 YENEEA.

The gene calls are TRBV18 and TRBJ1-1, with 8 bases fitting TRBD1. Trimming at V came to 4 bases and at J to 4 bases, leaving 5 bases not matched to a gene. Germline lookup yields CDR1 KGHSH and CDR2 LQKENI. There are 14 residues in the CDR3. The CDR3 is CASSQDRASTEAFF. CDR3 bases: TGTGCCAGCTCACAGGACAGGGCAAGCACTGAAGCTTTCTTT.